The clone carrying this T cell receptor beta chain showed up many times. Its antigen is unknown. Naive CD8 libraries came from about 20,000 to 1,000,000 sorted cells with 10%, 30% or 50% RNA. Isolation of naive CD8 T cells was achieved by sorting on a CD8+CD4-CCR7+CD45RA+ phenotype. The CDR3 runs to 16 residues. Trimming cost V 6 bases and J 5 bases, with 20 bases left between them. Germline V gene sequence: CDR1 LNHDA, CDR2 SQIVND (reference sequence). These data come from a study of molecular identifiers for immune sequencing clone quantification. As previously described, bulk TCR libraries were made using listed TCR primers. MiXCR, run by TCRdb on the PCR reads, gives a single entry per CDR3 protein. The sample contains approximately 680,000 distinct CDR3 sequences, roughly 23% of which appear only once. Study-level results: Clones that had above 20 RNA copies took up over 99% of effector molecules but under 1% in naive cells.

Sample: naive CD8+ T cells from blood, with Jurkat cell RNA spiked in. Subset given: FACS-sorted CD8+CD4-CCR7+CD45RA+ naive T cells. The clonotype was recovered from a human donor in good health. Some libraries in this study had Jurkat cell RNA spiked in. V usage is TRBV19 and J usage is TRBJ1-5; D not certain. The CDR3 protein is CASSKDFPDRDQPQHF. CDR3 coding DNA: TGTGCCAGTAGCAAGGATTTCCCGGACCGGGATCAGCCCCAGCATTTT.